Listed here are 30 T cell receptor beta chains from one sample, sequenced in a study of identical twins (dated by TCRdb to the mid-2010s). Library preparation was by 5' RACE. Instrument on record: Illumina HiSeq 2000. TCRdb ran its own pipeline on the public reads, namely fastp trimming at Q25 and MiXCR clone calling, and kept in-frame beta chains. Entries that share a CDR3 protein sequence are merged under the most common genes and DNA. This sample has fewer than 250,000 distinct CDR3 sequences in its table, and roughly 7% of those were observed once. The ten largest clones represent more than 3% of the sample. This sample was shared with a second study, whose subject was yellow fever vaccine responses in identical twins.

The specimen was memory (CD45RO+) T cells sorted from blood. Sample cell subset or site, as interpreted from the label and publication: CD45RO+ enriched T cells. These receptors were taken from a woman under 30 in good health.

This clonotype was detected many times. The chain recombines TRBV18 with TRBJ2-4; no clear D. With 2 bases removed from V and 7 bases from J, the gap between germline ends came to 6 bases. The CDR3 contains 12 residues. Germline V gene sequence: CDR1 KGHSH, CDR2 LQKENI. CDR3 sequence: CASSPGQNIQYF. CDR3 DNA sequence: TGTGCCAGCTCACCAGGCCAGAACATTCAGTACTTC. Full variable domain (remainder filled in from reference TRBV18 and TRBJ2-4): NAGVMQNPRHLVRRRGQEARLRCSPMKGHSHVYWYRQLPEEGLKFMVYLQKENIIDESGMPKERFSAEFPKEGPSILRIQQVVRGDSAAYFCASSPGQNIQYFGAGTRLSVL.

CDR3 in amino acids: CSAREKGAGEAFF. Written as DNA, the CDR3 is TGCAGTGCTAGAGAGAAGGGGGCTGGAGAAGCTTTCTTT. This chain joins TRBV20-1 and TRBJ1-1, with TRBD1 matching 7 bases. The CDR3 is made up of 13 amino acids. In germline, CDR1 is DFQATT, CDR2 SNEGSKA (reference sequence). V gave up 0 bases and J gave up 8 bases; unmatched junction bases: 6.

CDR3 coding DNA: TGCAGTGCTAGAACTAGCGGGGGGTTCACAGATACGCAGTATTTT. This translates into CSARTSGGFTDTQYF. The V call is TRBV20-1, the J call TRBJ2-3; TRBD2 agrees at 12 bases. In germline, CDR1 is DFQATT, CDR2 SNEGSKA (reference sequence). This CDR3 comprises 15 residues. The V and J ends lost 2 bases and 2 bases, in that order; junction bases with no gene match: 2.

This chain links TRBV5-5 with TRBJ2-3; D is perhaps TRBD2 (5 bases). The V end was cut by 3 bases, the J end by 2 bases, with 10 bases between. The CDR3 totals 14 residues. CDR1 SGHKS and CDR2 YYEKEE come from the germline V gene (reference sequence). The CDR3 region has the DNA TGTGCCAGCAGCTCCTTACGGGACACAGATACGCAGTATTTT. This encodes CASSSLRDTDTQYF. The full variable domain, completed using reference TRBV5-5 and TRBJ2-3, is DAGVTQSPTHLIKTRGQQVTLRCSPISGHKSVSWYQQVLGQGPQFIFQYYEKEERGRGNFPDRFSARQFPNYSSELNVNALLLGDSALYLCASSSLRDTDTQYFGPGTRLTVL.

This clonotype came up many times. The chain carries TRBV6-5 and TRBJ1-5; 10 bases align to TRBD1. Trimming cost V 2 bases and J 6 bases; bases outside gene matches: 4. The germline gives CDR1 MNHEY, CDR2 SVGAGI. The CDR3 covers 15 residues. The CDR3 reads CASSYGQGGGQPQHF. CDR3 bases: TGTGCCAGCAGTTACGGACAGGGGGGCGGTCAGCCCCAGCATTTT.

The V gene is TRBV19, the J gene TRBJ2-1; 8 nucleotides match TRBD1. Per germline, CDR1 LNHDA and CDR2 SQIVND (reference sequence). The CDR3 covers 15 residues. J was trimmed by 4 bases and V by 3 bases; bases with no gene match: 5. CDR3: CASSMQGASYNEQFF. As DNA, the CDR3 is TGTGCCAGTAGTATGCAGGGGGCGTCATACAATGAGCAGTTCTTC.

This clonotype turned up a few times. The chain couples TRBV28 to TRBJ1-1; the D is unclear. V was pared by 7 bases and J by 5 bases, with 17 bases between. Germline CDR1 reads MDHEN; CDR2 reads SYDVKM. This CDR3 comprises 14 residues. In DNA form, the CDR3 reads TGTGCCAGCAATGAATCGGGCGGTGAGACTGAAGCTTTCTTT. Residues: CASNESGGETEAFF.

The CDR3 here is CASSGQGGKHNEQFF. The DNA of the CDR3 is TGTGCCAGCAGTGGACAGGGGGGTAAACACAATGAGCAGTTCTTC. The J gene is TRBJ2-1, the V gene TRBV25-1; 9 nucleotides align to TRBD1. The germline gives CDR1 MGHDK, CDR2 SYGVNS. The V gene end was trimmed by 4 bases and the J gene end by 5 bases; junction bases not matched to a gene: 6. The CDR3 contains 15 residues.

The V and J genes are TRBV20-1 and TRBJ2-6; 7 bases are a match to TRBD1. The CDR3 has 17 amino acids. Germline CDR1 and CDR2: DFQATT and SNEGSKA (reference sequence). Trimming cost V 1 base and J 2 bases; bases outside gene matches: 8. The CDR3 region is CSARVGDRLTGANVLTF. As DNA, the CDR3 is TGCAGTGCTAGAGTAGGGGACAGATTAACTGGGGCCAACGTCCTGACTTTC.

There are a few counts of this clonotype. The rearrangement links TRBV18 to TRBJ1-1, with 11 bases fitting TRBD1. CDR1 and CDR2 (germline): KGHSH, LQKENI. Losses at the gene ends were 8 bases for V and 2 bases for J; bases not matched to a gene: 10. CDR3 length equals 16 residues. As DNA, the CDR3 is TGTGCCAGCCAGAAGGGACAGGGGGTGAGAAACACTGAAGCTTTCTTT. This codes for CASQKGQGVRNTEAFF.

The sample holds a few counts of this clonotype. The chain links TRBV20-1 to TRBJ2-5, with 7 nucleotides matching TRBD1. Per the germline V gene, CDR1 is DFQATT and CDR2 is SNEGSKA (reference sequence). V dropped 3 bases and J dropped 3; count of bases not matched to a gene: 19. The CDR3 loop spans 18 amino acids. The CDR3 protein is CSASHAGTVSLWEETQYF. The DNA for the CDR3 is TGCAGTGCTAGCCATGCCGGGACAGTTTCCCTGTGGGAAGAGACCCAGTACTTC.

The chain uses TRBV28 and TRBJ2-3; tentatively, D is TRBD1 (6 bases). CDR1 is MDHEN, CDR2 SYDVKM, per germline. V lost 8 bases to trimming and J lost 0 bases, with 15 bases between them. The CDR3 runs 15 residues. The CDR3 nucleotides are TGTGCCAGCCGCCACCAGGGGCAGAGCACAGATACGCAGTATTTT. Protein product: CASRHQGQSTDTQYF.

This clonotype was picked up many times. This CDR3 reads CASSQGTSGRLETQYF. In nucleotides, the CDR3 is TGTGCCAGCAGCCAGGGGACTAGCGGGAGGCTAGAGACCCAGTACTTC. The J gene is TRBJ2-5, the V gene TRBV7-2, with 15 bases identical to TRBD2. V lost 5 bases and J lost 4; bases outside the gene matches: 5. CDR3 length: 16 residues. Germline CDR1 reads SGHTA; CDR2 reads FQGNSA.

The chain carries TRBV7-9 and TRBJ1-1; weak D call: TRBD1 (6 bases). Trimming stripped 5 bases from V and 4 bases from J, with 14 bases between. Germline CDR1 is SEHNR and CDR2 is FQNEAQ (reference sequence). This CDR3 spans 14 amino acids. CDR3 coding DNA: TGTGCCAGCAGCACACAGGGTTCGGTCACTGAAGCTTTCTTT. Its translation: CASSTQGSVTEAFF.

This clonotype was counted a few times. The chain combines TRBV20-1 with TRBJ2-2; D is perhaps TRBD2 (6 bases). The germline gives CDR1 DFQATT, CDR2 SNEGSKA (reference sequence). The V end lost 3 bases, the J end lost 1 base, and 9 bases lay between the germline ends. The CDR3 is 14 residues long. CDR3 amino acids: CSARSRENTGELFF. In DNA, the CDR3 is TGCAGTGCTAGGTCGCGGGAGAACACCGGGGAGCTGTTTTTT.

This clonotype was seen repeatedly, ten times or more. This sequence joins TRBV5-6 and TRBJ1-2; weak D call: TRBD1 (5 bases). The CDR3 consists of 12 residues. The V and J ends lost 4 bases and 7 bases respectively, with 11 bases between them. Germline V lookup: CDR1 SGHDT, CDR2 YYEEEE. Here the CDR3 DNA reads TGTGCCAGCAGCCGGGACCTTGGTGGCTACACCTTC. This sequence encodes CASSRDLGGYTF.

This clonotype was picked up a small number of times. The CDR3 loop reads CSARDPAQGEETQYF. The DNA for the CDR3 is TGCAGTGCTAGAGATCCGGCACAGGGAGAAGAGACCCAGTACTTC. The chain couples TRBV20-1 to TRBJ2-5, with a possible D match to TRBD1 (6 bases). The CDR3 has 15 amino acids. CDR1 and CDR2 (germline): DFQATT, SNEGSKA (reference sequence). V was pared by 0 bases and J by 3 bases, with 14 bases between.

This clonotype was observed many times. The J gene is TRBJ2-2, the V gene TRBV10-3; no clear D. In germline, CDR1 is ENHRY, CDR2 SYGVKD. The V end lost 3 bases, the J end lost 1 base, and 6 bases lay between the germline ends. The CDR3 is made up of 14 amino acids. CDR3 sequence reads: CAISEGRNTGELFF. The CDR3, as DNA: TGTGCCATCAGTGAAGGAAGGAACACCGGGGAGCTGTTTTTT.

The CDR3 sequence: CASSLRDTSPSTDTQYF. CDR3 coding DNA: TGTGCCAGCAGCTTACGGGACACCTCTCCTAGCACAGATACGCAGTATTTT. The gene calls are TRBV7-9 and TRBJ2-3; the D gene is possibly TRBD1 (6 bases). The V and J ends lost 2 bases and 0 bases respectively, with 15 bases between them. Germline CDR1 and CDR2: SEHNR and FQNEAQ (reference sequence). This CDR3 region has 17 residues.

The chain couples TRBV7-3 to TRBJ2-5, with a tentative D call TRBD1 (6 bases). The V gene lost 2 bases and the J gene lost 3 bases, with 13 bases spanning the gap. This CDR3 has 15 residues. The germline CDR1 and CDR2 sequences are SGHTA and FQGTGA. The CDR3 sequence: CASSLYRVGKETQYF. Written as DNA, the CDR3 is TGTGCCAGCAGCTTATACAGGGTTGGGAAAGAGACCCAGTACTTC. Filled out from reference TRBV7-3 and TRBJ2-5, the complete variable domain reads GAGVSQTPSNKVTEKGKYVELRCDPISGHTALYWYRQSLGQGPEFLIYFQGTGAADDSGLPNDRFFAVRPEGSVSTLKIQRTERGDSAVYLCASSLYRVGKETQYFGPGTRLLVL.

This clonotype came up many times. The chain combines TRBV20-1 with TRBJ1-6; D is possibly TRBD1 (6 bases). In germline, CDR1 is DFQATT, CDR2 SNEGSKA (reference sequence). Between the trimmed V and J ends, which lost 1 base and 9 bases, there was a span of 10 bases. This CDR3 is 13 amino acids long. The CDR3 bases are TGCAGTGCTAGAGTCGGGGGGGCTTCACCCCTCCACTTT. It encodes CSARVGGASPLHF.

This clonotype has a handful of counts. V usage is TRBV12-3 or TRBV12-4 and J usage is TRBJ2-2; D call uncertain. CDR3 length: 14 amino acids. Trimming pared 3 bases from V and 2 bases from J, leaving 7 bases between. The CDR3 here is CASSFFSNTGELFF. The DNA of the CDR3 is TGTGCCAGCAGTTTTTTCAGCAACACCGGGGAGCTGTTTTTT.

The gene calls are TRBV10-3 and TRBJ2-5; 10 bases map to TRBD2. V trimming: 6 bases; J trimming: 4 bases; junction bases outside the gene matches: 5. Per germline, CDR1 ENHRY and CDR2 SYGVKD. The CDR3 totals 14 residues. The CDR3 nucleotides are TGTGCCATCAGCCCCGGGACTAGCGTAGAGACCCAGTACTTC. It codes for CAISPGTSVETQYF.

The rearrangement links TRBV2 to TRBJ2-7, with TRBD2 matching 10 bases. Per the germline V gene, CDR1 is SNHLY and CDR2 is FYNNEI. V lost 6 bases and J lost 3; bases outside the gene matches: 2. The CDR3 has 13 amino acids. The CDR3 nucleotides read TGTGCCAGCAGACTAGCGGGAAACTACGAGCAGTACTTC. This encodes CASRLAGNYEQYF.

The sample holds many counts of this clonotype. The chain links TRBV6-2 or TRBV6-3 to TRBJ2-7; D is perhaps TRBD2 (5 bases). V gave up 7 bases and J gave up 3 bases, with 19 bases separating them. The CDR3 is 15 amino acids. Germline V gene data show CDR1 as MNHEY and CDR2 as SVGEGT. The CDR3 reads CASTPGFWGVYEQYF. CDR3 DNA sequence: TGTGCCAGCACGCCGGGATTCTGGGGTGTCTACGAGCAGTACTTC.

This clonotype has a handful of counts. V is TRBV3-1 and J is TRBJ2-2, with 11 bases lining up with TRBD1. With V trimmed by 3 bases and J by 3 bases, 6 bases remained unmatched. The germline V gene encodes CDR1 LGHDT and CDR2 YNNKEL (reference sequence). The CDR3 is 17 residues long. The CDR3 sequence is CASSHYGTGGDTGELFF. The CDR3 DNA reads TGTGCCAGCAGCCACTACGGGACAGGGGGAGACACCGGGGAGCTGTTTTTT.

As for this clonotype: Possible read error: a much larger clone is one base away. CDR3 protein: CASCLIVLAGGPLQETQYF. CDR3 sequence (DNA): TGTGCCAGCTGTTTAATTGTACTAGCGGGGGGGCCGCTCCAAGAGACCCAGTACTTC. The rearrangement joins TRBV3-1 to TRBJ2-5; the match to TRBD2 covers 13 bases. After removal of 8 bases from V and 1 base from J, the junction contained 16 bases not matched to a gene. Germline CDR1 LGHDT, CDR2 YNNKEL (reference sequence). The CDR3 totals 19 residues.

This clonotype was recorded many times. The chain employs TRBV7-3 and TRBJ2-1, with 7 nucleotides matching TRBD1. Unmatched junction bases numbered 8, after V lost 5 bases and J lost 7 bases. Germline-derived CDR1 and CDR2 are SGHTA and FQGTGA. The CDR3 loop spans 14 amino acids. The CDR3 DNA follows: TGTGCCAGCAGCCTCTCGGGACAGCCTAATGAGCAGTTCTTC. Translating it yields CASSLSGQPNEQFF.

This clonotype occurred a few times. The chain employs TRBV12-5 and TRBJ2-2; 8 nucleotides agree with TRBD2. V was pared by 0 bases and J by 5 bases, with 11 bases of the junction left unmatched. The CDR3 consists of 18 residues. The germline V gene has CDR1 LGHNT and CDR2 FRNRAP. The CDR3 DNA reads TGTGCTAGTGGTTTGGTACAGGCGGGGGGCCCCAAGACCGGGGAGCTGTTTTTT. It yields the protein CASGLVQAGGPKTGELFF.

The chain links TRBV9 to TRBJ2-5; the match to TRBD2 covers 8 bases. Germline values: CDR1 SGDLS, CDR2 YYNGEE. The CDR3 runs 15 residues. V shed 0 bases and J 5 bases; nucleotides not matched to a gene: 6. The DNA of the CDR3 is TGTGCCAGCAGCGTAGGAGCGGGAGTGATGGAGACCCAGTACTTC. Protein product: CASSVGAGVMETQYF.